The 26 T cell receptor beta chains below all came from one sample that was sequenced in a study of blood T cell repertoires in COVID-19. Clones were sequenced by immunoSEQ multiplex PCR, and TCRdb holds only the in-frame ones, with some missing. The sample includes about 220,000 clones, approximately 80% of them seen just once. The material sequenced was peripheral blood. Every receptor here comes from a human donor in a cohort sampled during active COVID-19.

As DNA, the CDR3 is TGTGCCAGCAGCGTAGAGACTAGTTCCGGGGAGCTGTTTTTT. It encodes CASSVETSSGELFF. The chain has TRBV9 and TRBJ2-2; TRBD2 might be the D (6 bases). V was pared by 0 bases and J by 6 bases, with 9 bases between. This CDR3 has 14 residues. The germline V gene encodes CDR1 SGDLS and CDR2 YYNGEE. Drawing the rest from reference TRBV9 and TRBJ2-2, the complete variable domain is DSGVTQTPKHLITATGQRVTLRCSPRSGDLSVYWYQQSLDQGLQFLIQYYNGEERAKGNILERFSAQQFPDLHSELNLSSLELGDSALYFCASSVETSSGELFFGEGSRLTVL.

The V and J genes are TRBV27 and TRBJ1-3, with D possibly matching TRBD1 (5 bases). Deletions cut 3 bases from V and 0 bases from J, with 12 bases between. The germline CDR1 and CDR2 sequences are MNHEY and SMNVEV (reference sequence). The length of the CDR3 is 16 residues. The CDR3: CASSLDRQSSGNTIYF. Written as DNA, the CDR3 is TGTGCCAGCAGTTTGGATAGACAGAGCTCTGGAAACACCATATATTTT.

The J gene is TRBJ1-1, the V gene TRBV12-3 or TRBV12-4; tentative D call: TRBD1 (5 bases). Trimming shortened V by 2 bases and J by 13 bases, and 14 bases separated the two germline ends. The CDR3 runs 12 residues. The CDR3 sequence is CASSLSRGIDFF. The CDR3 coding sequence is TGTGCCAGCAGTTTAAGTAGGGGCATCGATTTCTTT.

The chain is built from TRBV28 and TRBJ2-7; TRBD1 matches at 7 bases. With 10 bases clipped from V and 1 base from J, the junction kept 4 bases outside the gene matches. Germline V gene data show CDR1 as MDHEN and CDR2 as SYDVKM. The CDR3 has 12 residues. The DNA for the CDR3 is TGTGCCACCCGACAGGGTTCCTACGAGCAGTACTTC. Translation gives CATRQGSYEQYF.

The rearrangement joins TRBV19 to TRBJ2-2; TRBD2 aligns across 8 bases. Germline assignment: CDR1 LNHDA and CDR2 SQIVND (reference sequence). The CDR3 sequence is 16 residues long. V shed 6 bases, J shed 7 bases, and the junction held 13 bases outside the gene matches. The CDR3 here is CASSQTRGGFGGELFF. DNA of the CDR3: TGTGCCAGTAGCCAAACCCGGGGGGGGTTTGGCGGGGAGCTGTTTTTT.

This chain joins TRBV9 and TRBJ2-7, with D possibly matching TRBD2 (5 bases). There are 14 residues in the CDR3. V dropped 0 bases and J dropped 3 bases, with 10 bases sitting between them. The germline gives CDR1 SGDLS, CDR2 YYNGEE. CDR3 bases: TGTGCCAGCAGCGTAGTACCTAGCAGCTACGAGCAGTACTTC. Translation gives CASSVVPSSYEQYF.

The chain links TRBV28 to TRBJ1-2, with TRBD1 as a possible D gene (6 bases). The CDR3 contains 14 residues. The V gene lost 4 bases and the J gene lost 1 base, with 10 bases spanning the gap. The germline V gene encodes CDR1 MDHEN and CDR2 SYDVKM. The CDR3 sequence: CASSSGGINYGYTF. The CDR3 DNA follows: TGTGCCAGCAGTTCGGGGGGCATTAACTATGGCTACACCTTC.

This rearrangement joins TRBV28 to TRBJ2-1; 12 bases are a match to TRBD1. Germline V gives CDR1 MDHEN, CDR2 SYDVKM. The CDR3 has 17 amino acids. With V trimmed by 5 bases and J by 7 bases, 12 bases remained unmatched. The CDR3 loop reads CASSPNRGQGARNEQFF. CDR3 sequence (DNA): TGTGCCAGCAGTCCTAACCGGGGACAGGGGGCGAGGAATGAGCAGTTCTTC.

A few counts support this clone. V is TRBV7-2 and J is TRBJ1-5, with D tentatively TRBD1 (5 bases). Germline CDR1 is SGHTA and CDR2 is FQGNSA. Trimming removed 4 bases at V and 0 bases at J, with 10 bases between. The CDR3 extends over 15 amino acids. The DNA of the CDR3 is TGTGCCAGCAGCTGGGGAAGGGGTAGCAATCAGCCCCAGCATTTT. This sequence encodes CASSWGRGSNQPQHF.

The V gene is TRBV12-3 or TRBV12-4, the J gene TRBJ2-1, with D perhaps matching TRBD1 (5 bases). Trimming removed 6 bases from V and 7 bases from J, with 13 bases in between. This CDR3 has 13 amino acids. CDR3 sequence: CASSPGYENEQFF. CDR3 DNA: TGTGCCAGCAGCCCAGGGTACGAGAATGAGCAGTTCTTC.

The chain is built from TRBV16 and TRBJ2-5, with D uncertain. Germline V gene sequence: CDR1 KGHSY, CDR2 FQNENV. The CDR3 runs 15 residues. The V gene lost 0 bases and the J gene lost 2 bases, with 10 bases spanning the gap. CDR3 DNA sequence: TGTGCCAGCAGCCAATCGAGGAGTTGGCAAGAGACCCAGTACTTC. This translates into CASSQSRSWQETQYF.

The chain is built from TRBV7-2 and TRBJ2-7; possibly TRBD2 for D (5 bases). The CDR3 has 15 amino acids. Germline V lookup: CDR1 SGHTA, CDR2 FQGNSA. V lost 5 bases to trimming and J lost 0 bases, with 14 bases between them. DNA for the CDR3: TGTGCCAGCAGCCGCCCGGAGGCATCCTCCTACGAGCAGTACTTC. It codes for CASSRPEASSYEQYF.

The chain links TRBV2 to TRBJ1-6; 9 nucleotides line up with TRBD1. The CDR3 contains 13 residues. After removal of 4 bases from V and 9 bases from J, the junction contained 1 base not matched to a gene. CDR1 is SNHLY, CDR2 FYNNEI, per germline. CDR3 residues: CASSGQGVSPLHF. CDR3 nucleotide sequence: TGTGCCAGCAGTGGACAGGGGGTTTCACCCCTCCACTTT.

In this sample, this clone turned up a few times. The V call is TRBV5-1, the J call TRBJ1-2, with a possible D match to TRBD1 (5 bases). Trimming took off 0 bases at V and 3 bases at J, with 6 bases between the two ends. The germline V gene encodes CDR1 SGHRS and CDR2 YFSETQ. The CDR3 is 13 residues long. CDR3 nucleotide sequence: TGCGCCAGCAGCTTGGAAGGGGACTATGGCTACACCTTC. Translated: CASSLEGDYGYTF.

V and J are TRBV7-9 and TRBJ2-5; 7 nucleotides agree with TRBD2. Germline lookup yields CDR1 SEHNR and CDR2 FQNEAQ (reference sequence). The length of the CDR3 is 14 residues. The V and J ends lost 3 bases and 1 base, in that order; junction bases with no gene match: 2. Written as DNA, the CDR3 is TGTGCCAGCAGCTTGTCGGGGGGCCAAGAGACCCAGTACTTC. It codes for CASSLSGGQETQYF.

The V and J genes are TRBV27 and TRBJ1-2; D gene unclear. The CDR3 runs 12 residues. V was shortened by 8 bases and J by 5 bases, with 12 bases between the two germline ends. The germline V gene has CDR1 MNHEY and CDR2 SMNVEV (reference sequence). CDR3 protein: CASGGEYYGYTF. The CDR3 bases are TGTGCCAGCGGTGGGGAGTATTATGGCTACACCTTC.

V usage is TRBV30 and J usage is TRBJ2-7; D call uncertain. Germline V gives CDR1 GTSNPN, CDR2 SVGIG (reference sequence). This CDR3 comprises 11 residues. Between the trimmed V and J ends, which lost 0 bases and 6 bases, there was a span of 6 bases. In DNA form, the CDR3 reads TGTGCCTGGAGTGTACGCGGCGAGCAGTACTTC. Translation gives CAWSVRGEQYF.

The chain couples TRBV10-2 to TRBJ2-7; D possibly corresponds to TRBD1 (5 bases). CDR3 length: 14 amino acids. V dropped 6 bases and J dropped 7 bases, with 19 bases sitting between them. Germline CDR1 WSHSY, CDR2 SAAADI. DNA for the CDR3: TGCGCCAGCAGACAGGACCTTACGGCGCGGGAGCAGTACTTC. It is translated as CASRQDLTAREQYF.

J is TRBJ2-7 and V is TRBV11-2; 8 nucleotides agree with TRBD2. Trimming at V came to 4 bases and at J to 0 bases, leaving 8 bases not matched to a gene. From germline, CDR1 is SGHAT and CDR2 FQNNGV. CDR3 length equals 16 residues. CDR3 sequence reads: CASSWDSGASSYEQYF. The DNA for the CDR3 is TGTGCCAGCAGCTGGGATAGCGGGGCAAGCTCCTACGAGCAGTACTTC.

This clone was seen more than once but under ten times. The rearrangement joins TRBV3-1 (or the pseudogene TRBV3-2) to TRBJ2-7; 8 nucleotides match TRBD1. The V and J ends lost 1 base and 6 bases, in that order; junction bases with no gene match: 5. The CDR3 loop spans 14 amino acids. CDR1 LGHDT and CDR2 YNNKEL come from the germline V gene (reference sequence). This CDR3 reads CASSQGGQAAEQYF. The CDR3 DNA is TGTGCCAGCAGCCAAGGGGGACAGGCCGCCGAGCAGTACTTC.

The chain combines TRBV7-2 with TRBJ2-2; 8 nucleotides line up with TRBD2. This CDR3 has 15 amino acids. The trim removed 0 bases at V and 8 bases at J, leaving 5 bases unmatched. Germline CDR1 SGHTA, CDR2 FQGNSA. CDR3 in amino acids: CASSLAAGALGELFF. CDR3 in DNA: TGTGCCAGCAGCTTAGCAGCGGGGGCCCTAGGGGAGCTGTTTTTT.

The rearrangement links TRBV5-4 to TRBJ2-2; the match to TRBD1 covers 7 bases. The J segment lost 6 bases and the V segment lost 2 bases, leaving 7 bases of the junction unmatched. The CDR3 totals 15 residues. Looked up from germline, CDR1 is SGHNT and CDR2 is YYREEE (reference sequence). The chain's CDR3 is CASSLQGYNAGELFF. The CDR3 DNA is TGTGCCAGCAGCTTACAGGGGTATAATGCCGGGGAGCTGTTTTTT.

This clone was counted once. The chain couples TRBV20-1 to TRBJ1-2, with D perhaps matching TRBD1 (5 bases). CDR1 is DFQATT and CDR2 is SNEGSKA in the germline V gene (reference sequence). The length of the CDR3 is 11 residues. The germline V and J ends were trimmed by 5 bases and 5 bases, with 9 bases remaining between them. The CDR3 nucleotides read TGCAGTGCTGTTCAGGGTTATGGCTACACCTTC. This codes for CSAVQGYGYTF.

The chain joins TRBV27 to TRBJ2-3, with D unclear. CDR3 length: 14 amino acids. Germline values: CDR1 MNHEY, CDR2 SMNVEV (reference sequence). The V end lost 3 bases, the J end lost 2 bases, and 9 bases lay between the germline ends. CDR3 sequence (DNA): TGTGCCAGCAGTTTTAAAGCTTACACAGATACGCAGTATTTT. It codes for CASSFKAYTDTQYF.

The chain combines TRBV19 with TRBJ1-2; perhaps TRBD1 as D (6 bases). Trimming left V 8 bases short and J 4 bases short, with 14 bases between. CDR3 length: 13 amino acids. Per germline, CDR1 LNHDA and CDR2 SQIVND (reference sequence). Here the CDR3 reads CASRYREVYGYTF. The DNA for the CDR3 is TGTGCCAGTCGCTACAGGGAAGTCTATGGCTACACCTTC.

This clone was seen more than once but under ten times. The chain carries TRBV28 and TRBJ2-3; D possibly corresponds to TRBD2 (6 bases). Looked up from germline, CDR1 is MDHEN and CDR2 is SYDVKM. Trimming pared 9 bases from V and 2 bases from J, leaving 15 bases between. The CDR3 is 14 amino acids. CDR3 loop: CASQRDFLTDTQYF. DNA of the CDR3: TGTGCCAGTCAAAGGGACTTCCTCACAGATACGCAGTATTTT.